The entry that follows covers one T cell receptor beta chain sequence. It lacks a known antigen. Base qualities are missing; no much larger clone stands one base away. Interpreted using the paper, the treatment or condition label stands for: roughly 20 received Ad26.COV2.S at low or high dose, single or two shots; 5 received placebo; per-sample allocation not given. Repertoires of vaccine and placebo recipients were sequenced from samples taken on day 63 after the first injection. Between 29 July and 7 August 2020, Cohort 1b enrolled some 25 adults aged 18-55 years at one site in Boston, USA. Ad26.COV2.S was a replication-incompetent adenovirus type 26 vector expressing a prefusion-stabilized SARS-CoV-2 spike protein from the original Wuhan strain. CDR1 and CDR2 were assigned from the germline V gene as MGHDK and SYGVNS. Taken from cysteine to phenylalanine, the CDR3 has 12 residues. Kept here is only the CDR3 DNA, which spans 36 bases and is read in frame from base 1. Relative to germline, V is 1 base shorter and J is 6 bases shorter, with 6 bases between their ends.

The data originate from a study of Ad26.COV2.S vaccination and SARS-CoV-2 variants (dated by TCRdb to the early 2020s). In terms of the full investigation: Vaccine-arm donors came from COV1001, a multicentre, randomized, double-blind, placebo-controlled phase I-IIa trial of Ad26.COV2.S in healthy adults. Participants in the trial were split at random into five groups of five each, receiving low-dose or high-dose Ad26.COV2.S once or twice, or else placebo on both occasions. Blinding of investigators to trial group allocation was maintained during experiments and outcome assessment. The TCR-sequenced set comprised approximately 30 samples: some 20 Ad26.COV2.S vaccine recipients, 5 placebo recipients and 8 SARS-CoV-2 convalescent individuals. Sequencing of the TCRbeta repertoire served to evaluate the specificity and breadth of SARS-CoV-2-reactive T cell receptors following Ad26.COV2.S vaccination. Dosing of Ad26.COV2.S was intramuscular, at either 5x10^10 or 1x10^11 viral particles, delivered as one shot or as two shots spaced 56 days apart. General conclusions and limits of the study: The authors noted that total T cell responses may have been underestimated by the TCR breadth and depth analyses. Spike-specific TCR breadth was higher in Ad26.COV2.S recipients than in placebo recipients (P = 0.0014). Comparable non-spike TCR breadth was observed between vaccine and placebo recipients, consistent with only spike being contained in the vaccine. The study was not powered for comparison of responses between vaccine doses or regimens. Substantial breadth of spike-specific CD8+ and CD4+ T cell responses was reported after vaccination.

The immunoSEQ Assay was used to sequence TCRbeta CDR3 regions. After extraction, genomic DNA underwent amplification by bias-controlled multiplex PCR, followed by high-throughput sequencing. The authors' pipeline ran thus. To quantify the absolute abundance of every unique TCRbeta CDR3 region, sequences were collapsed and filtered. T cell fraction was estimated by normalization of TCRbeta template counts to usable DNA, with usable DNA being measured through amplification of reference genes present in all nucleated cells. Repertoire TCRs were annotated as SARS-CoV-2-specific when V gene, CDR3 amino acid sequence and J gene were exactly matched to a known reactive TCR set. The reference SARS-CoV-2 TCR set was obtained from MIRA and was filtered for enrichment in COVID-19-positive ImmuneCODE repertoires, whereby public or cross-reactive TCRs were removed. Using the MIRA antigens, annotated TCRs were further analysed by specific ORF or by position within an ORF. Breadth was defined as the number of annotated unique rearrangements divided by the total number of unique productive rearrangements, and depth was defined as the summed frequency of the annotated unique rearrangements. TCR breadth was compared between groups using two-sided Wilcoxon rank-sum tests. In TCRdb, the immuneACCESS table is reduced to in-frame sequences with V and J assigned. These tables do not hold every clone; where another copy was compared, an unresolved V gene accounts for under half, and the others remain unexplained. V and J calls and clone size are as listed in that table; D and trimming were resolved from the DNA. The sample table contains about 350,000 clones; only one count was recorded for roughly 90% of them. Of the sample, approximately 12% falls within the top ten clones.

This clonotype originated in a person between 18 and 65 years old who received the Ad26.COV2.S COVID-19 vaccine or a placebo. The V and J segments used are TRBV25-1 and TRBJ1-1; no D gene call is confident. The input for sequencing was peripheral blood, taken in a trial of Ad26.COV2.S vaccine versus placebo. The DNA sequence reads TGTGCCAGCAGTGAATTCACCTCTGAAGCTTTCTTT. This codes for CASSEFTSEAFF. With the portions outside the CDR3 filled from the reference TRBV25-1 and TRBJ1-1 genes, the complete variable region becomes EADIYQTPRYLVIGTGKKITLECSQTMGHDKMYWYQQDPGMELHLIHYSYGVNSTEKGDLSSESTVSRIRTEHFPLTLESARPSHTSQYLCASSEFTSEAFFGQGTRLTVV.